Presented here are 2 T cell receptor beta chains from one specimen sequenced in a study of CD8 T cells in ankylosing spondylitis. TCRdb passed the 5' RACE reads through MiXCR, listing each CDR3 protein once. The repertoire holds some 130,000 distinct CDR3 sequences, with 10% to 12% as singletons. Sample: blood, either unsorted or a sorted T cell fraction (not recorded which). The receptors originated from a female donor with ankylosing spondylitis or in good health (not recorded which).

This clonotype was seen ten or more times. This chain connects TRBV7-8 to TRBJ1-3; D call uncertain. CDR1 and CDR2 (germline): SGHVS, FQNEAQ. The length of the CDR3 is 14 residues. V lost 1 base, J lost 8 bases, and 12 bases lay in between. Here the CDR3 reads CASSLVYGEDTIYF. DNA for the CDR3: TGTGCCAGCAGCTTAGTTTATGGAGAGGACACCATATATTTT.

The genes are TRBV21-1 and TRBJ2-3. TRBV21-1 is recorded as a pseudogene. The CDR3 loop spans 9 amino acids. CDR3 DNA sequence: TGTGCCAGAGAAGATACGCAGTATTTT. It yields the protein CAREDTQYF.